What follows are 27 T cell receptor beta chains derived from one specimen sequenced in a study of CXCR3-negative and CXCR3-positive naive CD8 T cells. Preparation of TRB cDNA libraries relied on 5' RACE carrying UMI labels. TCRdb re-called the 5' RACE reads, yielding one record per CDR3 amino acid sequence without DNA. The table lists approximately 74,000 distinct CDR3 sequences. What was sequenced was naive CXCR3- CD8+ T cells from blood. The subset here: CD45RO-CCR7+CD27+CD95- naive CD8+ T cells lacking CXCR3 (TNR3-). These receptors came from a human donor in good health. Some clones in this sample may be carry-over from other donors' samples.

The CDR3 is CASSKGEPLRRDTQYF. The V call is TRBV21-1, the J call TRBJ2-3. TRBV21-1 is given as a pseudogene. This CDR3 contains 16 residues.

The gene calls are TRBV7-9 and TRBJ1-5. The CDR3 has 14 residues. CDR1 and CDR2 (germline): SEHNR, FQNEAQ (reference sequence). The CDR3 region is CASSLAGCNQPQHF.

This sequence joins TRBV4-1 and TRBJ2-1; TCRdb picks TRBD2, but there is no DNA to check that call. CDR1 and CDR2 from the germline V gene are MGHRA and YSYEKL. The CDR3 sequence is 17 residues long. The CDR3 protein is CASSQEGASGAYNEQFF.

This chain connects TRBV12-3 or TRBV12-4 to TRBJ2-7. There are 11 residues in the CDR3. The chain's CDR3 is CASCVSYEQYF.

V gene TRBV29-1 combines with J gene TRBJ2-3. The CDR3 has 14 residues. Germline lookup yields CDR1 SQVTM and CDR2 ANQGSEA. The CDR3 protein is CSVGMSLARDTQYF.

This clonotype is deemed medium-sized by its frequency. V gene TRBV28 combines with J gene TRBJ1-1; lacking DNA, the TRBD1 call made by TCRdb goes unchecked. Germline V gives CDR1 MDHEN, CDR2 SYDVKM. This CDR3 contains 13 residues. This CDR3 is CASPSGEGRKAFF.

The V and J genes are TRBV28 and TRBJ2-1; the TCRdb D gene call, TRBD2, has no DNA to confirm it. The germline V gene has CDR1 MDHEN and CDR2 SYDVKM. The CDR3 extends over 16 amino acids. This CDR3 reads CASSLGTRGIGNEQFF.

The chain links TRBV4-3 to TRBJ2-7. This CDR3 spans 13 amino acids. Germline-derived CDR1 and CDR2 are LGHNA and YSLEER. The CDR3: CASSQEGYHEQYF.

This rearrangement joins TRBV9 to TRBJ1-1. CDR1 and CDR2 (germline): SGDLS, YYNGEE. The CDR3 totals 13 residues. CDR3 loop: CASSVAANTEAFF.

The chain is built from TRBV12-3 or TRBV12-4 and TRBJ1-1; TCRdb's D call of TRBD1 is untestable without DNA. CDR3 size: 17 residues. The CDR3: CASSPAGLGQGNTEAFF.

The chain joins TRBV6-2 or TRBV6-3 to TRBJ2-1. Germline V gene sequence: CDR1 MNHEY, CDR2 SVGEGT. The CDR3 runs to 15 residues. Here the CDR3 reads CASSYSESPSNEQFF.

The CDR3 sequence: CASSAQGAAYNEQFF. The chain joins TRBV9 to TRBJ2-1; TCRdb reports TRBD1, a call that lacks DNA to check it against. Germline V gene sequence: CDR1 SGDLS, CDR2 YYNGEE. The CDR3 totals 15 residues. Combining the CDR3 with reference TRBV9 and TRBJ2-1 gives the whole variable domain DSGVTQTPKHLITATGQRVTLRCSPRSGDLSVYWYQQSLDQGLQFLIQYYNGEERAKGNILERFSAQQFPDLHSELNLSSLELGDSALYFCASSAQGAAYNEQFFGPGTRLTVL.

The chain combines TRBV6-4 with TRBJ2-7. The CDR3 length is 14 residues. The germline V gene has CDR1 MRHNA and CDR2 SNTAGT. This CDR3 is CASSDGQASYGQYF.

This chain links TRBV14 with TRBJ2-2; TCRdb reports TRBD1, a call that lacks DNA to check it against. The CDR3 loop spans 18 amino acids. Germline CDR1 reads SGHDN; CDR2 reads FVKESK. Here the CDR3 reads CASSQDWTARLNTGELFF.

The CDR3 here is CSARDPQLGANQPQHF. The chain couples TRBV20-1 to TRBJ1-5. The CDR3 is 16 amino acids. Germline values: CDR1 DFQATT, CDR2 SNEGSKA (reference sequence).

The chain employs TRBV6-2 or TRBV6-3 and TRBJ2-1; TCRdb returns TRBD1, unconfirmable since there is no DNA. Per the germline V gene, CDR1 is MNHEY and CDR2 is SVGEGT. The CDR3 is 14 amino acids. The CDR3 here is CASTEDRVYNEQFF.

J is TRBJ2-1 and V is TRBV29-1; TCRdb reports TRBD2, a call that lacks DNA to check it against. CDR1 SQVTM and CDR2 ANQGSEA come from the germline V gene. The CDR3 spans 13 residues. The CDR3 here is CSVGLAGENEQFF.

V is TRBV7-9 and J is TRBJ2-4; the D call of TRBD1 rests on TCRdb alone, since no DNA is present to check it. The CDR3 loop spans 16 amino acids. Germline V CDR1 and CDR2: SEHNR, FQNEAQ (reference sequence). CDR3 region: CASSPRTELAKNIQYF.

V is TRBV15 and J is TRBJ2-6. Germline CDR1 and CDR2: LNHNV and YYDKDF (reference sequence). The CDR3 consists of 16 residues. CDR3 protein: CATSLDRRSGANVLTF.

The J gene is TRBJ2-7, the V gene TRBV7-9; without DNA, the TCRdb call of TRBD1 cannot be checked. There are 15 residues in the CDR3. Per the germline V gene, CDR1 is SEHNR and CDR2 is FQNEAQ (reference sequence). The CDR3 here is CASSLVTGTDYEQYF.

The gene calls are TRBV28 and TRBJ2-5; TCRdb proposes TRBD1, but this gene call is untestable without DNA. The CDR3 is 14 amino acids. The germline CDR1 and CDR2 sequences are MDHEN and SYDVKM. CDR3 sequence: CASRPGTEQETQYF.

This chain joins TRBV13 and TRBJ1-1. The CDR3 totals 13 residues. Germline V lookup: CDR1 PRHDT, CDR2 FYEKMQ (reference sequence). Here the CDR3 reads CASSFSGGAEAFF.

The rearrangement links TRBV5-1 to TRBJ1-5; TCRdb names TRBD1, which stays unverified in the absence of DNA. The CDR3 consists of 20 residues. Germline CDR1 is SGHRS and CDR2 is YFSETQ. CDR3 in amino acids: CASSLIEWATTGPSNQPQHF. The full variable domain, rest sourced from reference TRBV5-1 and TRBJ1-5, is KAGVTQTPRYLIKTRGQQVTLSCSPISGHRSVSWYQQTPGQGLQFLFEYFSETQRNKGNFPGRFSGRQFSNSRSEMNVSTLELGDSALYLCASSLIEWATTGPSNQPQHFGDGTRLSIL.

The rearrangement links TRBV7-2 to TRBJ2-7. In germline, CDR1 is SGHTA, CDR2 FQGNSA. The CDR3 has 14 residues. Here the CDR3 reads CASSFFSYGYEQYF.

This chain joins TRBV12-3 or TRBV12-4 and TRBJ1-1; as DNA is missing, the TRBD1 call by TCRdb cannot be tested. There are 12 residues in the CDR3. CDR3 loop: CASSGGWTEAFF.

The chain employs TRBV29-1 and TRBJ1-4; TCRdb calls TRBD1, which cannot be checked without DNA. The germline V gene has CDR1 SQVTM and CDR2 ANQGSEA. The CDR3 is 16 residues long. The CDR3 sequence is CSAEFVGGTANEKLFF.

The chain has TRBV10-3 and TRBJ2-1. The CDR3 is 11 residues long. The germline gives CDR1 ENHRY, CDR2 SYGVKD. This CDR3 is CAISDYNEQFF.